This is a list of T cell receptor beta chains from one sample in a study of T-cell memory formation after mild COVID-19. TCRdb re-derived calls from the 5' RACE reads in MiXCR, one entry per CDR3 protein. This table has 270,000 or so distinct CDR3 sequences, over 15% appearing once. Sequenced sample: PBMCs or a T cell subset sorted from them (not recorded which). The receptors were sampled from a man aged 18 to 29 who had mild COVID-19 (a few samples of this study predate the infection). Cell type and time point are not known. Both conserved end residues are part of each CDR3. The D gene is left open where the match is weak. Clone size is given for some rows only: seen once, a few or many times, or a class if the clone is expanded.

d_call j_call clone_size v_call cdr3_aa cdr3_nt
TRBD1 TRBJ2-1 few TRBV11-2 CASSLYRGDFLGQFF TGTGCCAGCAGCTTATACAGGGGAGATTTTTTAGGGCAGTTCTTC
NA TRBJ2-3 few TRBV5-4 CASSSDWGDTQYF TGTGCCAGCAGTTCGGACTGGGGGGATACGCAGTATTTT
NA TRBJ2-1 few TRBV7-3 CASSWDSVHEQFF TGTGCCAGCAGCTGGGATTCGGTCCATGAGCAGTTCTTC
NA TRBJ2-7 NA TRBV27 CASSPPGLTYEQYF TGTGCCAGCAGTCCCCCGGGCTTAACCTACGAGCAGTACTTC
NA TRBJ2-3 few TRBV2 CARRTDTQYF TGTGCCAGGAGGACAGATACGCAGTATTTT
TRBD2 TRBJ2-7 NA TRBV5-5 CASSLELAGVYEQYF TGTGCCAGCAGCTTGGAACTAGCGGGGGTGTACGAGCAGTACTTC
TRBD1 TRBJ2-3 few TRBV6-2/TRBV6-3 CASSYSTLGTASTDTQYF TGTGCCAGCAGTTACTCGACCCTAGGGACAGCAAGCACAGATACGCAGTATTTT
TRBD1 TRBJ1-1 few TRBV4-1 CASSQATGTGNTEAFF TGCGCCAGCAGCCAAGCGACCGGGACAGGGAACACTGAAGCTTTCTTT
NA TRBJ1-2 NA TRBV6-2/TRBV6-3 CASSFNSRGNNNYGYTF TGTGCCAGCAGTTTCAACAGTCGGGGAAATAATAACTATGGCTACACCTTC
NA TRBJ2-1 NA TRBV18 CASSSAGADNEQFF TGTGCCAGCTCGTCGGCAGGGGCCGACAATGAGCAGTTCTTC
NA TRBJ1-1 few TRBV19 CASSIGGPDTEAFF TGTGCCAGTAGTATTGGCGGACCGGACACTGAAGCTTTCTTT
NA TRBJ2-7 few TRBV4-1 CASSQGAAYKQYF TGCGCCAGCAGCCAGGGGGCGGCGTACAAGCAGTACTTC
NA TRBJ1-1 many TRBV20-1 CSAQGQRQYTEAFF TGCAGTGCTCAAGGACAGCGACAGTACACTGAAGCTTTCTTT
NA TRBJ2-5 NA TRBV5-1 CASSPNLGGETQYF TGCGCCAGCAGCCCGAATTTGGGGGGAGAGACCCAGTACTTC
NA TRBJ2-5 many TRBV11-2 CASSPGRGKETQYF TGTGCCAGCAGCCCGGGGCGCGGAAAAGAGACCCAGTACTTC
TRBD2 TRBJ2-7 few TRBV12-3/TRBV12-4 CASSLGVAGGPYEQYF TGTGCCAGCAGTTTGGGCGTTGCGGGGGGGCCCTACGAGCAGTACTTC
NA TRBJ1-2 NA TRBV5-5 CASSLVWTSYGYTF TGTGCCAGCAGCTTAGTTTGGACGAGCTATGGCTACACCTTC
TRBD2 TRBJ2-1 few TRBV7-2 CASSAGLAGASSYNEQFF TGTGCCAGCAGCGCCGGTCTAGCGGGGGCCAGCTCCTACAATGAGCAGTTCTTC
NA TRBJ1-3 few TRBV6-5 CASSDPSSLGNTIYF TGTGCCAGCAGTGATCCCTCTTCCCTCGGAAACACCATATATTTT
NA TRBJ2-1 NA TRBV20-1 CSAPTDWRTGEQFF TGCAGTGCTCCCACCGACTGGAGGACTGGTGAGCAGTTCTTC
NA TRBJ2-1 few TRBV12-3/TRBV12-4 CASSFGVYEQFF TGTGCCAGCAGTTTTGGTGTGTATGAGCAGTTCTTC
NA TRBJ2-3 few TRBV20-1 CSARDQVPSTDTQYF TGCAGTGCTAGAGATCAGGTTCCTAGCACAGATACGCAGTATTTT
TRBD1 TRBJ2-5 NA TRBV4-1 CASSQGDRGIEETQYF TGCGCCAGCAGCCAAGGGGACAGGGGAATAGAGGAGACCCAGTACTTC
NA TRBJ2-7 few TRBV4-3 CASSQEDNLGEQYF TGCGCCAGCAGCCAAGAAGACAATCTTGGAGAGCAGTACTTC
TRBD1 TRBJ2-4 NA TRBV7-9 CASSLGQGQYVNIQYF TGTGCCAGCAGCTTAGGACAGGGGCAGTATGTAAACATTCAGTACTTC
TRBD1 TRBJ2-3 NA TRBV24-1 CATYFKPGQGTDTQYF TGTGCCACTTATTTTAAACCGGGACAGGGTACAGATACGCAGTATTTT
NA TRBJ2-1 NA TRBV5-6 CASSFGSRDEQFF TGTGCCAGCAGCTTTGGGTCTAGGGATGAGCAGTTCTTC
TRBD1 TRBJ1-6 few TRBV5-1 CASGDRVNSPLHF TGCGCCAGCGGGGACAGGGTAAATTCACCCCTCCACTTT
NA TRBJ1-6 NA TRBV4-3 CASSQVIGIPTSPLHF TGCGCCAGCAGCCAAGTCATCGGGATACCAACCTCACCCCTCCACTTT
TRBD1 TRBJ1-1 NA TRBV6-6 CASSYTDRGNTEAFF TGTGCCAGCAGTTATACGGACAGGGGGAACACTGAAGCTTTCTTT
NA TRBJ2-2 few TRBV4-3 CASSQPPGNTGELFF TGCGCCAGCAGCCAACCCCCCGGGAACACCGGGGAGCTGTTTTTT
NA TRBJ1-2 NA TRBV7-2 CASSFFGGRGSGYTF TGTGCCAGCAGCTTTTTTGGAGGGCGCGGCAGTGGCTACACCTTC
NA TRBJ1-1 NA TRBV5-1 CASSSEPNTEAFF TGCGCCAGCAGCTCCGAACCGAACACTGAAGCTTTCTTT
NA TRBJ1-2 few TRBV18 CASSADAELYGYTF TGTGCCAGCTCCGCGGACGCCGAGCTATATGGCTACACCTTC
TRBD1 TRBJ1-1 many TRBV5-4 CASSLGGTGEAFF TGTGCCAGCAGCTTGGGTGGGACAGGTGAAGCTTTCTTT
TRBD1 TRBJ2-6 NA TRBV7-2 CASSFRDRDSGANVLTF TGTGCCAGCAGCTTCCGGGACAGGGACTCTGGGGCCAACGTCCTGACTTTC
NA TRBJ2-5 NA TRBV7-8 CASSWDLGEETQYF TGTGCCAGCAGCTGGGACTTAGGGGAAGAGACCCAGTACTTC
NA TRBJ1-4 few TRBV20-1 CSARDPERDEKLFF TGCAGTGCTAGAGATCCAGAACGGGATGAAAAACTGTTTTTT
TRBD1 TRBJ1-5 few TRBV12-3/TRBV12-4 CASTRQGVIGNKPQHF TGTGCCAGCACGAGACAGGGAGTTATTGGAAATAAGCCCCAGCATTTT
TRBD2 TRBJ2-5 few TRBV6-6 CASSLLGTSGRETQYF TGTGCCAGCAGTTTACTGGGGACTAGCGGGAGGGAGACCCAGTACTTC
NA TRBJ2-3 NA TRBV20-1 CSARDYRDSASTDTQYF TGCAGTGCTAGAGACTACCGGGACTCCGCTAGCACAGATACGCAGTATTTT
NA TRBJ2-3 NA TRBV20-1 CSAPSSSDTQYF TGCAGTGCTCCCTCTAGTTCAGATACGCAGTATTTT
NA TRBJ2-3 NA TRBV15 CATSRGITGDTQYF TGTGCCACCAGCAGGGGGATCACTGGGGATACGCAGTATTTT
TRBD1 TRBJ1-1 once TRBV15 CATRRTGNTEAFF TGTGCCACCAGGAGGACAGGGAACACTGAAGCTTTCTTT
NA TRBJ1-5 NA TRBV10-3 CAISEGLSNQPQHF TGTGCCATCAGTGAGGGACTCAGCAATCAGCCCCAGCATTTT
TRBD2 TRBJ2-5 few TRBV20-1 CSAQTSGGAWETQYF TGCAGTGCCCAGACTAGCGGGGGGGCTTGGGAGACCCAGTACTTC
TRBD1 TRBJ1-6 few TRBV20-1 CSASFGQGPGTLHF TGCAGTGCTAGCTTTGGACAGGGCCCCGGCACCCTCCACTTT